Below are 13 T cell receptor beta chains sequenced from a single sample in a study of cytomegalovirus exposure and HLA in healthy donors. The PCR was carried out with 60 Vbeta primers and 13 Jbeta primers. Produced via immunoSEQ multiplex PCR; TCRdb's table is partial and in-frame only. Here the sample spans under 200,000 clones, approximately 85% being singletons. Sequencing used PBMCs. Receptors originate from a man aged 18 to 30 in good health and CMV-seropositive.

This clone appeared once. The chain links TRBV19 to TRBJ2-1, with 12 bases aligning to TRBD2. V was clipped by 3 bases and J by 2 bases; unmatched bases: 8. This CDR3 has 18 amino acids. Germline V gives CDR1 LNHDA, CDR2 SQIVND (reference sequence). The chain's CDR3 is CASSMRLAGGITYNEQFF. CDR3 nucleotide sequence: TGTGCCAGTAGTATGAGGCTAGCGGGGGGGATAACCTACAATGAGCAGTTCTTC.

The chain couples TRBV6-6 to TRBJ1-3; 7 bases agree with TRBD1. The CDR3 totals 14 residues. Germline V lookup: CDR1 MNHNY, CDR2 SVGAGI (reference sequence). The V segment lost 6 bases and the J segment 9 bases; nucleotides outside the gene matches: 11. CDR3 nucleotide sequence: TGTGCCAGCAGGAAGGGACAGCCGTTTCCCACCATATATTTT. It translates to CASRKGQPFPTIYF.

The genes are TRBV15 and TRBJ2-5, with D possibly being TRBD2 (5 bases). The closer fit of TRBJ2-7 to the DNA end suggests the J call may be wrong. Germline CDR1 and CDR2: LNHNV and YYDKDF (reference sequence). The length of the CDR3 is 15 residues. The CDR3 DNA reads as TGTGCCACCAGCAGAGGTGCGACGGGATCCTACGAGCAGTACTTC. Protein: CATSRGATGSYEQYF.

The chain employs TRBV7-2 and TRBJ1-4; 9 nucleotides agree with TRBD1. V shed 3 bases, J shed 5 bases, and the junction held 4 bases outside the gene matches. The CDR3 is 15 amino acids. Per the germline V gene, CDR1 is SGHTA and CDR2 is FQGNSA. The CDR3 here is CASSFPGTGNEKLFF. In DNA, the CDR3 is TGTGCCAGCAGCTTTCCCGGGACAGGGAATGAAAAACTGTTTTTT.

This chain connects TRBV2 to TRBJ2-5; TRBD2 aligns across 9 bases. The CDR3 spans 15 residues. CDR1 SNHLY and CDR2 FYNNEI come from the germline V gene. The trim removed 5 bases at V and 3 bases at J, leaving 7 bases unmatched. The CDR3 loop reads CASSSTGTSKETQYF. CDR3 bases: TGTGCCAGCAGTTCGACCGGGACTAGCAAAGAGACCCAGTACTTC.

This clone is a singleton in its sample. The chain carries TRBV25-1 and TRBJ2-5; D is perhaps TRBD1 (5 bases). The DNA end favors TRBJ2-7, so the J call may be wrong. Germline loops: CDR1 MGHDK, CDR2 SYGVNS. The CDR3 has 14 residues. In DNA form, the CDR3 reads TGTGCCAGCAGTGAATCCGTGACAGCCTACGAGCAGTACTTC. It encodes CASSESVTAYEQYF.

The rearrangement links TRBV10-2 to TRBJ2-1, with 12 positions matching TRBD2. Germline CDR1 reads WSHSY; CDR2 reads SAAADI. The CDR3 length is 15 residues. Unmatched junction bases numbered 0, after V lost 2 bases and J lost 4 bases. CDR3 nucleotides: TGCGCCAGCAGTGAGACTAGCGGGGGGTACAATGAGCAGTTCTTC. This translates into CASSETSGGYNEQFF.

This chain links TRBV15 with TRBJ1-4; 7 positions match TRBD1. J was trimmed by 3 bases and V by 6 bases; bases with no gene match: 4. Germline CDR1 reads LNHNV; CDR2 reads YYDKDF (reference sequence). The CDR3 extends over 14 amino acids. This CDR3 is CATRGGTANEKLFF. The DNA for the CDR3 is TGTGCCACCAGAGGGGGGACAGCTAATGAAAAACTGTTTTTT.

This clone has only one observation. The CDR3 is CASSQHYRGDTGELFF. The CDR3 DNA reads TGCGCCAGCAGCCAGCATTACAGGGGCGACACCGGGGAGCTGTTTTTT. The rearrangement links TRBV4-3 to TRBJ2-2; TRBD1 matches at 7 bases. J lost 3 bases, V lost 3 bases, and 7 bases had no gene match. Germline V lookup: CDR1 LGHNA, CDR2 YSLEER. The CDR3 consists of 16 residues.

V and J are TRBV6-5 and TRBJ2-5; perhaps TRBD2 as D (6 bases). Gene TRBJ2-7 matches the end of the DNA better, so the J call may be wrong. The CDR3 loop spans 13 amino acids. Germline CDR1 MNHEY, CDR2 SVGAGI. In DNA form, the CDR3 reads TGTGCCAGCAGGGGTAGCGGCTCCTACGAGCAGTACTTC. It specifies CASRGSGSYEQYF.

This clone has more than one count but fewer than ten. The chain combines TRBV7-7 with TRBJ1-2, with D unclear. Germline lookup yields CDR1 SSHAT and CDR2 FNYEAQ (reference sequence). CDR3 length equals 10 residues. The CDR3 region has the DNA TGTGCTAGGAGGGAGGGTGGCTACACCTTC. It is translated as CARREGGYTF.

V usage is TRBV2 and J usage is TRBJ2-3, with 8 bases aligning to TRBD2. The CDR3 spans 17 residues. Germline lookup yields CDR1 SNHLY and CDR2 FYNNEI. V was clipped by 3 bases and J by 2 bases; unmatched bases: 10. CDR3 region: CASSDSGGPYSTDTQYF. CDR3 DNA sequence: TGTGCCAGCAGTGACAGCGGGGGTCCGTATTCCACAGATACGCAGTATTTT.

The rearrangement joins TRBV28 to TRBJ1-2; TRBD1 might be the D (6 bases). Germline V gene sequence: CDR1 MDHEN, CDR2 SYDVKM. CDR3 length: 15 residues. Between the trimmed V and J ends, which lost 4 bases and 5 bases, there was a span of 17 bases. The CDR3 DNA reads as TGTGCCAGCAGTTCCCGCACGGGGGGCGCGTATGGCTACACCTTC. It specifies CASSSRTGGAYGYTF.